A selection of T cell receptor beta chains follows, all from one sample in a study of blood T cell repertoires in COVID-19. TCRdb's table, derived via immunoSEQ multiplex PCR, lists solely in-frame clones and lacks some. The sample shows some 320,000 clones, approximately 81% of them seen only once. What was sequenced was PBMCs or T cells enriched from blood (not recorded which). These receptors all come from a woman in her twenties or thirties who had been exposed to COVID-19. The CDR3 runs from the conserved cysteine through the conserved F or W. A D gene is named only where the DNA matches it firmly. The size field is filled for only some rows; it gives once, few, many or a size class.

length,V,D,size,J,CDR3,DNA
13,TRBV27,.,.,TRBJ1-2,CASSFDSSSGYTF,TGTGCCAGCAGTTTTGACAGTAGTTCTGGCTACACCTTC
14,TRBV6-5,.,few,TRBJ2-7,CASRRDWKTYEQYF,TGTGCCAGCAGGAGGGACTGGAAAACCTACGAGCAGTACTTC
15,TRBV7-9,TRBD1,.,TRBJ2-7,CASSFGTDNLREQYF,TGTGCCAGCAGCTTCGGGACAGACAATCTACGAGAGCAGTACTTC
14,TRBV6-1,TRBD1,.,TRBJ1-1,CASSERTGQLEAFF,TGTGCCAGCAGTGAACGGACGGGACAGCTTGAAGCTTTCTTT
13,TRBV5-1,TRBD1,.,TRBJ2-3,CASSEDRADTQYF,TGCGCCAGCAGCGAGGACAGGGCGGATACGCAGTATTTT
14,TRBV30,TRBD1,.,TRBJ1-2,CAWDRGDDGTASTF,TGTGCCTGGGACAGGGGTGACGATGGTACGGCATCCACCTTC
15,TRBV19,TRBD2,few,TRBJ2-7,CASSSLAGGLDGQYF,TGTGCCAGTAGTAGCCTAGCGGGAGGGCTCGACGGGCAGTACTTC
14,TRBV15,.,few,TRBJ2-1,CATSRGREYNEQFF,TGTGCCACCAGCAGAGGGAGGGAATACAATGAGCAGTTCTTC
15,TRBV4-2,TRBD2,.,TRBJ2-2,CASSQGGSNTGELFF,TGTGCCAGCAGCCAAGGCGGGAGTAACACCGGGGAGCTGTTTTTT
23,TRBV27,TRBD1,once,TRBJ1-4,CASSRLKNTSPGQGVPTHEKLFF,TGTGCCAGCAGCCGACTCAAAAATACTTCTCCGGGACAGGGGGTGCCAACTCATGAAAAACTGTTTTTT
17,TRBV18,TRBD1,.,TRBJ2-5,CASSPILTGQTQETQYF,TGTGCCAGCTCACCAATCCTTACGGGACAGACCCAAGAGACCCAGTACTTC
13,TRBV2,.,.,TRBJ2-5,CASSVGYQETQYF,TGTGCCAGCAGTGTGGGCTATCAAGAGACCCAGTACTTC
15,TRBV4-3,.,.,TRBJ1-2,CASSQYQGLDYGYTF,TGCGCCAGCAGCCAATATCAGGGATTGGACTATGGCTACACCTTC
12,TRBV5-6,.,once,TRBJ2-7,CASSLGPHEQYF,TGTGCCAGCAGCTTGGGGCCCCACGAGCAGTACTTC
16,TRBV6-1,TRBD1,.,TRBJ1-5,CASSDPGQGLSQPQHF,TGTGCCAGCAGTGATCCCGGACAGGGACTATCACAGCCCCAGCATTTT
16,TRBV7-9,TRBD2,.,TRBJ2-3,CASSHEPSGVTDTQYF,TGTGCCAGCAGCCATGAACCTAGCGGGGTGACAGATACGCAGTATTTT
13,TRBV6-5,.,few,TRBJ2-5,CASTLDREGTQYF,TGTGCCAGCACCTTGGACAGGGAGGGGACCCAGTACTTC
13,TRBV29-1,.,.,TRBJ1-6,CSVEWRGRSPLHF,TGCAGCGTTGAATGGCGGGGTAGGTCACCCCTCCACTTT
17,TRBV23-1,.,.,TRBJ1-3,CASSQLVHTRSGNTIYF,TGCGCCAGCAGTCAATTGGTCCACACCCGCTCTGGAAACACCATATATTTT
20,TRBV9,TRBD2,once,TRBJ2-3,CASSEAQASGVGSGTDTQYF,TGTGCCAGCAGCGAGGCCCAAGCCAGCGGGGTTGGTTCAGGCACAGATACGCAGTATTTT
15,TRBV15,TRBD1,.,TRBJ1-2,CATSRAGTGVYGYTF,TGTGCCACCAGCAGAGCCGGGACAGGGGTATATGGCTACACCTTC
14,TRBV2,.,.,TRBJ1-4,CASREQGGNEKLFF,TGTGCCAGCAGAGAACAGGGTGGTAATGAAAAACTGTTTTTT
16,TRBV30,.,.,TRBJ2-7,CAWRMRGGALTYEQYF,TGTGCCTGGAGGATGAGAGGTGGAGCCTTAACCTACGAGCAGTACTTC
14,TRBV18,.,.,TRBJ1-5,CASSGRQDNQPQHF,TGTGCCAGCTCAGGCCGACAGGACAATCAGCCCCAGCATTTT
14,TRBV9,TRBD2,.,TRBJ2-5,CASSPLAAPGTQYF,TGTGCCAGCAGCCCTCTAGCGGCTCCTGGGACCCAGTACTTC
15,TRBV7-2,TRBD1,.,TRBJ2-6,CASSDRAVGANVLTF,TGTGCCAGCAGCGACAGGGCAGTTGGGGCCAACGTCCTGACTTTC
17,TRBV20-1,.,.,TRBJ1-2,CSASHSQGWASLGGYTF,TGCAGTGCTAGTCACTCTCAAGGGTGGGCTAGCCTGGGAGGCTACACCTTC
17,TRBV4-3,.,.,TRBJ2-6,CASSQFMGFSGANVLTF,TGCGCCAGCAGCCAATTTATGGGCTTCTCTGGGGCCAACGTCCTGACTTTC
14,TRBV5-6,.,few,TRBJ2-7,CASSLRGARYEQYF,TGTGCCAGCAGCTTACGGGGGGCGCGCTACGAGCAGTACTTC
16,TRBV30,.,.,TRBJ1-6,CAWSSGGGGRNSPLHF,TGTGCCTGGAGTAGTGGGGGGGGAGGACGCAATTCACCCCTCCACTTT
14,TRBV5-1,.,.,TRBJ1-2,CASSQRVGIYGYTF,TGCGCCAGCAGCCAGAGGGTAGGCATCTATGGCTACACCTTC
16,TRBV5-1,TRBD2,.,TRBJ2-2,CASSLGLAGVTGELFF,TGCGCCAGCAGCTTGGGACTAGCGGGAGTCACCGGGGAGCTGTTTTTT
18,TRBV9,TRBD1,few,TRBJ2-1,CASSGTGTPVSSYNEQFF,TGTGCCAGCTCTGGGACAGGGACGCCCGTAAGCTCCTACAATGAGCAGTTCTTC
18,TRBV7-9,TRBD1,few,TRBJ1-4,CASSLILQGKRANEKLFF,TGTGCCAGCAGCTTAATTTTACAGGGGAAGAGGGCTAATGAAAAACTGTTTTTT
15,TRBV7-9,.,.,TRBJ2-1,CASSLSTGTYNEQFF,TGTGCCAGCAGCTTAAGTACAGGGACATACAATGAGCAGTTCTTC
13,TRBV28,TRBD2,once,TRBJ2-1,CAGRLAGYNEQFF,TGTGCCGGCCGACTAGCGGGGTACAATGAGCAGTTCTTC
14,TRBV7-9,TRBD2,few,TRBJ2-7,CASSPYSGNYEQYF,TGTGCCAGCAGCCCCTATAGCGGGAACTACGAGCAGTACTTC
13,TRBV9,.,.,TRBJ2-5,CASSAGMQETQYF,TGTGCCAGCAGCGCAGGGATGCAAGAGACCCAGTACTTC
17,TRBV5-8,TRBD1,few,TRBJ2-2,CASSLSLRDRDTGELFF,TGTGCCAGCAGCTTGTCCCTCCGGGACAGGGACACCGGGGAGCTGTTTTTT
14,TRBV5-1,.,.,TRBJ2-1,CASSVGTAYNEQFF,TGCGCCAGCAGCGTCGGTACAGCCTACAATGAGCAGTTCTTC
16,TRBV11-3,TRBD1,.,TRBJ2-5,CASSSRGTGTLETQYF,TGTGCCAGCAGCTCCCGCGGGACAGGGACATTAGAGACCCAGTACTTC
13,TRBV4-1,.,.,TRBJ1-5,CASSQDPVQPQHF,TGCGCCAGCAGCCAAGATCCGGTTCAGCCCCAGCATTTT
11,TRBV12-3/TRBV12-4,.,.,TRBJ1-2,CASSLRAGYTF,TGTGCCAGCAGTTTACGAGCTGGCTACACCTTC
13,TRBV3-1/TRBV3-2,.,few,TRBJ2-5,CASSPSYQETQYF,TGTGCCAGCAGCCCCTCCTACCAAGAGACCCAGTACTTC
15,TRBV9,TRBD2,.,TRBJ2-5,CASSAGLAGFETQYF,TGTGCCAGCAGCGCGGGACTAGCGGGATTCGAGACCCAGTACTTC
14,TRBV6-5,.,.,TRBJ2-7,CASSYSTTGYEQYF,TGTGCCAGCAGTTACTCTACAACGGGCTACGAGCAGTACTTC
16,TRBV23-1,TRBD1,few,TRBJ2-1,CASSQSGGQGSNEQFF,TGCGCCAGCAGTCAATCTGGGGGACAGGGCAGCAATGAGCAGTTCTTC
14,TRBV28,.,.,TRBJ1-1,CASRIRGQNTEAFF,TGTGCCAGCAGGATAAGGGGCCAGAACACTGAAGCTTTCTTT
17,TRBV5-4,TRBD2,.,TRBJ2-5,CASSPGLAGSYQETQYF,TGTGCCAGCAGCCCGGGACTAGCGGGATCATACCAAGAGACCCAGTACTTC